This TCR beta chain comes out of a study of cytomegalovirus exposure and HLA in healthy donors. General study points: Later on, an analysis tied 15,000 to 20,000 TCR beta sequences to HLA alleles at 0.05 false discovery rate.

As regards this clone: Its antigen is undetermined.

Germline V lookup: CDR1 SNHLY, CDR2 FYNNEI. The CDR3 sequence is 17 residues long. The V and J ends lost 5 bases and 7 bases, in that order; junction bases with no gene match: 13. Use of 60 Vbeta and 13 Jbeta primers characterized the PCR. In the authors' workflow: In a later analysis, around 11 million of 60 million to 80 million unique beta chains occurred in at least two donors. Only in-frame clones appear in the TCRdb table, and some are missing; sequencing was by immunoSEQ multiplex PCR. That table is the source of V, J and clone size, and D and trimming were worked out from the DNA. The top ten hold around 10% of the sample, which has about 67,000 clones, 75% to 90% seen once.

This TCR was recovered from a woman in her 30s in good health and CMV-seropositive. This chain links TRBV2 with TRBJ2-1, with 11 bases fitting TRBD2. The specimen sequenced was PBMCs. CDR3 sequence reads: CASSLKVAGGPGNEQFF. CDR3 sequence (DNA): TGTGCCAGCAGTCTAAAAGTAGCGGGAGGGCCGGGAAATGAGCAGTTCTTC.